This T cell receptor beta chain was recorded in a study of cytomegalovirus exposure and HLA in healthy donors. Whole-study results and caveats: Most TCR sequences proved rare, with some public TCRs found in many donors. TCR association rates varied by HLA locus in a later analysis, with DRB1 highest and HLA-C lowest.

As regards this clone: Its antigen is as yet unknown.

The germline V gene has CDR1 SGHRS and CDR2 YFSETQ. The CDR3 sequence is 16 residues long. The V and J ends lost 2 bases and 2 bases, in that order; junction bases with no gene match: 2. With 60 Vbeta and 13 Jbeta primers, the PCR was carried out. Only in-frame clones appear in the TCRdb table, and some are missing; sequencing was by immunoSEQ multiplex PCR. The sample yields 150,000 or so clones, roughly 78% seen once. This receptor was identified in a woman aged 40 to 50 in good health and CMV-seronegative. Input material: PBMCs. The rearrangement uses TRBV5-1 and TRBJ2-1; 12 bases line up with TRBD2. This CDR3 is CASSFTSGGPYNEQFF. DNA for the CDR3: TGCGCCAGCAGCTTTACTAGCGGGGGGCCCTACAATGAGCAGTTCTTC.